The clone carrying this TCR beta chain was counted between two and nine times. The data are from a study of PD-1 blockade in mismatch repair-deficient tumors. Measured with immunoSEQ multiplex PCR; TCRdb has only the in-frame clones, and not every one. The table lists roughly 70,000 clones, more than 75% of them singletons. The germline gives CDR1 SGHNT, CDR2 YENEEA. CDR3 length: 15 residues. Trimming took off 1 base at V and 4 bases at J, with 11 bases between the two ends. The sequences come from peripheral blood, collected 2 weeks after starting pembrolizumab. This sequence was found in an adult with mismatch repair-deficient cancer. V and J are TRBV11-3 and TRBJ2-1; D ambiguous. The CDR3 sequence: CASSLGLGSYNEQFF. CDR3 coding DNA: TGTGCCAGCAGCTTAGGGTTGGGTTCGTACAATGAGCAGTTCTTC.